The 17 T cell receptor beta chains given below trace back to one sample, sequenced in a study of T cells in Graves' hyperthyroidism and ophthalmopathy. Amplification yielded TCR beta CDR3 regions, with RNA transcripts as the source. HTBI primers were employed in a first-round RT-PCR of the TCR CDR3. TCRdb used MiXCR to reprocess the multiplex PCR reads, holding one entry per CDR3 protein. Of nearly 750,000 distinct CDR3 sequences listed, around a third are singletons. The sequencing input was blood. All receptors come from a woman aged 35 to 49 with Graves' hyperthyroidism.

This clonotype occurred a few times. The V and J genes are TRBV6-5 and TRBJ2-7; tentative D call: TRBD1 (6 bases). CDR1 is MNHEY and CDR2 is SVGAGI in the germline V gene. V was clipped by 5 bases and J by 2 bases, with 19 bases between them. This CDR3 contains 16 residues. CDR3 protein: CASSPYPTGGPYEQYF. DNA of the CDR3: TGTGCCAGCAGTCCATACCCGACAGGAGGTCCCTACGAGCAGTACTTC.

The chain links TRBV4-1 to TRBJ1-2, with D possibly being TRBD1 (5 bases). V was pared by 1 base and J by 7 bases, with 7 bases between. Per germline, CDR1 MGHRA and CDR2 YSYEKL. The CDR3 is 12 residues long. The CDR3 loop is CASSQVGGGYTF. In nucleotides, the CDR3 is TGCGCCAGCAGCCAAGTGGGGGGTGGCTACACCTTC.

This clonotype was seen a few times. V gene TRBV11-2 combines with J gene TRBJ2-2; unclear D gene. The V and J ends lost 3 bases and 6 bases respectively, with 17 bases between them. The CDR3 consists of 16 residues. Looked up from germline, CDR1 is SGHAT and CDR2 is FQNNGV. The CDR3 region is CASSFRVGGPSGELFF. The CDR3, as DNA: TGTGCCAGCAGCTTTAGGGTTGGTGGGCCCTCCGGGGAGCTGTTTTTT.

Here the CDR3 DNA reads TGTGCCATCCGGGGAGGGCTGGAGAATGAAAAACTGTTTTTT. This codes for CAIRGGLENEKLFF. The chain employs TRBV6-5 and TRBJ1-4; no definite D call. V lost 10 bases, J lost 5 bases, and 17 bases lay in between. In germline, CDR1 is MNHEY, CDR2 SVGAGI. The CDR3 is 14 amino acids.

This clonotype has just a few counts. J is TRBJ1-1 and V is TRBV29-1; TRBD1 matches at 8 bases. This CDR3 comprises 12 residues. CDR1 is SQVTM and CDR2 is ANQGSEA in the germline V gene. With 5 bases clipped from V and 5 bases from J, the junction kept 4 bases outside the gene matches. CDR3 sequence (DNA): TGCAGCGTTAGGACAGGGTCGACTGAAGCTTTCTTT. Its translation: CSVRTGSTEAFF.

Worth noting for this clonotype: Given a much more abundant clone one base away, this may be a read error. The chain couples TRBV10-3 to TRBJ2-7; tentatively, D is TRBD1 (5 bases). The CDR3 contains 13 residues. The V and J ends lost 3 bases and 6 bases respectively, with 12 bases between them. Germline V gene data show CDR1 as ENHRY and CDR2 as SYGVKD. Here the CDR3 reads CAISDRVDFEQYF. For the CDR3, the DNA is TGTGCCATCAGTGACAGGGTGGATTTCGAGCAGTACTTC.

This clonotype was found many times. The chain joins TRBV12-3 or TRBV12-4 to TRBJ1-1; a weak D match, TRBD1 (6 bases). The CDR3 extends over 14 amino acids. The ends were cut back, 7 bases at V and 0 bases at J, with 12 bases in the middle. The CDR3 reads CASTPQGLNTEAFF. For the CDR3, the DNA is TGTGCCAGCACCCCTCAGGGGCTGAACACTGAAGCTTTCTTT.

As to this clonotype: An end of the junction differs from the germline gene, which may be a read error. V and J are TRBV7-2 and TRBJ1-2, with 8 bases fitting TRBD1. CDR3 length: 15 amino acids. Germline lookup yields CDR1 SGHTA and CDR2 FQGNSA. In DNA form, the CDR3 reads TGTGCCAGCAGCACACAGGGGGGCGCGAGCTATGGCTATACCTTC. Encoded protein: CASSTQGGASYGYTF.

This clonotype was recorded at least ten times. V gene TRBV19 combines with J gene TRBJ1-2; no firm D call. The CDR3 is 12 amino acids. Germline V CDR1 and CDR2: LNHDA, SQIVND (reference sequence). Trimming cost V 7 bases and J 4 bases, with 10 bases left between them. The CDR3 sequence: CASTEARYGYTF. In nucleotides, the CDR3 is TGTGCCAGTACTGAGGCGCGCTATGGCTACACCTTC.

The rearrangement links TRBV5-1 to TRBJ1-5; D possibly corresponds to TRBD1 (5 bases). In germline, CDR1 is SGHRS, CDR2 YFSETQ. CDR3 length equals 15 residues. With 2 bases removed from V and 3 bases from J, the gap between germline ends came to 12 bases. The DNA for the CDR3 is TGCGCCAGCAGCTTCGATCGACAGATCAATCAGCCCCAGCATTTT. This translates into CASSFDRQINQPQHF.

This chain uses TRBV2 with TRBJ1-5; 9 bases map to TRBD1. The CDR3 covers 16 residues. In germline, CDR1 is SNHLY, CDR2 FYNNEI. V gave up 4 bases and J gave up 4 bases; unmatched junction bases: 8. The CDR3 spells CASSVEGQGLNQPQHF. In DNA, the CDR3 is TGTGCCAGCAGTGTGGAGGGACAGGGCTTAAATCAGCCCCAGCATTTT.

The table lists this clonotype with a few counts. V usage is TRBV5-1 and J usage is TRBJ2-7; D uncertain. The CDR3 totals 12 residues. V dropped 0 bases and J dropped 7 bases, with 8 bases sitting between them. CDR1 is SGHRS and CDR2 is YFSETQ in the germline V gene. The CDR3 nucleotides are TGCGCCAGCAGCTTGGGTGCTTTGGAGCAGTACTTC. Its translation: CASSLGALEQYF.

V and J are TRBV4-1 and TRBJ1-2, with D possibly TRBD1 on 6 matching bases. CDR3 length equals 15 residues. Trimming left V 0 bases short and J 0 bases short, with 8 bases between. CDR1 is MGHRA, CDR2 YSYEKL, per germline. The CDR3 DNA reads TGCGCCAGCAGCCAAGACTCAGGGGCTAACTATGGCTACACCTTC. Its translation is CASSQDSGANYGYTF.

As concerns this clonotype: This may be a read error: a much more frequent sequence differs by one nucleotide. Here the CDR3 reads CASSHRVSGGQETQYF. The CDR3 DNA sequence: TGTGCCAGCAGCCACCGGGTTAGCGGGGGGCAAGAGACCCAGTACTTC. This rearrangement joins TRBV7-9 to TRBJ2-5; TRBD2 matches at 10 bases. Germline V gene data show CDR1 as SEHNR and CDR2 as FQNEAQ (reference sequence). The junction had 8 bases not matched to a gene; V was cut back by 5 bases and J by 2 bases. CDR3 size: 16 residues.

The CDR3 is CASRIRDRAGGTDTQYF. CDR3 bases: TGTGCCAGCAGGATCAGGGACCGAGCGGGGGGCACAGATACGCAGTATTTT. The J gene is TRBJ2-3, the V gene TRBV7-2; 8 bases are shared with TRBD2. V was pared by 6 bases and J by 1 base, with 12 bases of the junction left unmatched. The CDR3 is made up of 17 amino acids. Germline assignment: CDR1 SGHTA and CDR2 FQGNSA.

The rearrangement links TRBV25-1 to TRBJ1-2, with D tentatively TRBD1 (5 bases). V gave up 6 bases and J gave up 12 bases, with 20 bases separating them. CDR3 size: 13 residues. Per germline, CDR1 MGHDK and CDR2 SYGVNS. The CDR3 DNA is TGTGCCAGCAGCTTGGCGGGGGACGGCGGCCACACCTTC. Its translation is CASSLAGDGGHTF.

This clonotype was detected a few times. The V call is TRBV7-2, the J call TRBJ1-2; D not resolved. Between the trimmed V and J ends, which lost 3 bases and 1 base, there was a span of 9 bases. The germline gives CDR1 SGHTA, CDR2 FQGNSA. The CDR3 length is 14 residues. The CDR3 region is CASSLYGFNYGYTF. The CDR3 DNA follows: TGTGCCAGCAGCTTGTACGGATTTAACTATGGCTACACCTTC.